This T cell receptor (beta chain) stems from a study of OX40 agonist ivuxolimab in advanced cancers. At the level of the whole study: The costimulatory receptor OX40 (CD134) was targeted by ivuxolimab, a fully human IgG2 agonistic monoclonal antibody. Intravenous ivuxolimab was administered to patients every 2 weeks at six dose levels: 0.01, 0.1, 0.3, 1.5, 3 and 10 mg/kg. Among the approximately 50 dose-escalation patients, 19 had hepatocellular carcinoma, approximately 15 melanoma, 9 renal cell carcinoma and 9 head and neck cancer. The dose-escalation cohort was almost 85% male with a mean age of roughly 60 years, ranging from roughly 20 to 80. Patients were allowed to have had prior anti-PD-1, anti-PD-L1 or anti-CTLA-4 therapy, and approximately 39% of the dose-escalation patients had been treated with checkpoint inhibitors. Partial responses were achieved by three dose-escalation patients, of whom one had hepatocellular carcinoma and two had cutaneous melanoma. Peripheral TCRbeta sequencing was intended to test whether TCR sequence diversity was altered and clonal T-cell expansion was caused by ivuxolimab. The paper describes the monotherapy dose-escalation part (N ≈ 50 patients) of the phase I trial of ivuxolimab.

For sequencing of the TCRbeta CDR3 region, genomic DNA was extracted from the sorted cells. The immunoSEQ Assay was used for sequencing of TCRbeta CDR3 regions. Imported from immuneACCESS, the table was reduced by TCRdb to in-frame sequences with V and J called. These copies leave out some clones; in studies compared against another copy, an unresolved V gene accounts for under half, and the cause of the remainder is not known. The sample table contains approximately 82,000 clones; only one count was recorded for around 90% of them. About 0.7% of the sample goes to the ten largest clones. The trial excluded patients who had a history of autoimmune disease or who were on systemic immunosuppression. Peripheral blood for TCR sequencing was drawn from every dose cohort at baseline, at cycle 4 day 1 and at cycle 7 day 1. The samples were drawn from a first-in-human, open-label, multicenter phase I dose-escalation trial of ivuxolimab. The trial enrolled adults with locally advanced or metastatic head and neck squamous cell, hepatocellular, melanoma or renal cell carcinoma. Before TCR sequencing, CD4+ T cells and CD8+ T cells from peripheral blood were sorted into separate populations.

General findings and caveats noted by the study authors: After ivuxolimab, expanded clones were on average more numerous among CD8+ T cells than among CD4+ T cells. Clonal expansion of both CD4+ and CD8+ blood T cells was observed from baseline to week 6 at doses 0.1 to 3.0 mg/kg. In the 0.1-3.0 mg/kg groups, partial responders were among the patients with the lowest normalized peripheral clonal expansion, particularly in CD8+ T cells. Low levels of normalized T-cell clonal expansion were also shown by some nonresponding patients. Which antigens the clonally expanded peripheral T cells were specific for was not determined.

As concerns this clone: No cognate antigen has been identified for it. One base away there is no much larger clone; base qualities are not given.

This TCR derives from an adult with an advanced solid tumor such as melanoma, head and neck, liver or kidney cancer. Sequencing was performed on CD4+ or CD8+ T cells sorted from blood, taken in a trial of the OX40 agonist ivuxolimab.

CDR3 reads: CASRVDSSGNTIYF. The base sequence is TGTGCCAGCAGAGTAGACAGCTCTGGAAACACCATATATTTT. The chain couples TRBV2 to TRBJ1-3, with TRBD1 tentatively as D gene (5 bases match). Sequences SNHLY (CDR1) and FYNNEI (CDR2) are obtained from the germline V gene. From its cysteine to its phenylalanine, the CDR3 spans 14 amino acids. CDR3 DNA only is kept here, 42 bases in frame from base 1. V lost 6 bases and J lost 0 bases; the stretch between them is 9 bases long.